Shown below are 7 T cell receptor beta chains from a single sample sequenced in a study of T cell changes during pregnancy in multiple sclerosis. TCRdb's table, derived via immunoSEQ multiplex PCR, lists solely in-frame clones and lacks some. The sample lists roughly 27,000 clones; roughly nine tenths were seen once. The sample was CD4+ T cells from peripheral blood mononuclear cells, taken in the first trimester of pregnancy. These receptors all come from a female donor with multiple sclerosis, enrolled in a pregnancy study.

J is TRBJ1-2 and V is TRBV6-5; D call uncertain. The CDR3 length is 13 residues. The germline CDR1 and CDR2 sequences are MNHEY and SVGAGI. The V and J ends lost 5 bases and 3 bases respectively, with 10 bases between them. DNA of the CDR3: TGTGCCAGCAGTCCCAGGCGCTACTATGGCTACACCTTC. It is translated as CASSPRRYYGYTF.

V and J are TRBV7-3 and TRBJ2-1; D is possibly TRBD2 (5 bases). The CDR3 extends over 13 amino acids. Deletions cut 5 bases from V and 5 bases from J, with 10 bases between. From germline, CDR1 is SGHTA and CDR2 FQGTGA. For the CDR3, the DNA is TGTGCCAGCAGCCCCTCGGGGAACAATGAGCAGTTCTTC. Its translation: CASSPSGNNEQFF.

The chain recombines TRBV5-1 with TRBJ1-2; 7 nucleotides line up with TRBD1. The CDR3 consists of 14 residues. Germline V gives CDR1 SGHRS, CDR2 YFSETQ. The V and J ends lost 4 bases and 1 base, in that order; junction bases with no gene match: 4. The CDR3 spells CASSRDSYNYGYTF. As DNA, the CDR3 is TGCGCCAGCAGCCGGGACAGCTATAACTATGGCTACACCTTC.

The chain employs TRBV6-5 and TRBJ1-6; 7 bases fit TRBD1. Germline V gene data show CDR1 as MNHEY and CDR2 as SVGAGI. This CDR3 spans 14 amino acids. The ends lost 5 bases at V and 7 bases at J; junction bases unmatched: 5. In DNA form, the CDR3 reads TGTGCCAGCAGTCGGGACAGCTCGAATTCACCCCTCCACTTT. It translates to CASSRDSSNSPLHF.

This clone was recorded only once. The chain is built from TRBV19 and TRBJ2-7; D may be TRBD2 (7 bases). Germline values: CDR1 LNHDA, CDR2 SQIVND (reference sequence). This CDR3 region has 12 residues. The CDR3 region has the DNA TGTGCTGTCGGGGGGCCGGCCTACGAGCAGTACTTC. It codes for CAVGGPAYEQYF. The full variable domain, completed using reference TRBV19 and TRBJ2-7, is DGGITQSPKYLFRKEGQNVTLSCEQNLNHDAMYWYRQDPGQGLRLIYYSQIVNDFQKGDIAEGYSVSREKKESFPLTVTSAQKNPTAFYLCAVGGPAYEQYFGPGTRLTVT.

This chain connects TRBV2 to TRBJ2-1; 15 bases map to TRBD2. Looked up from germline, CDR1 is SNHLY and CDR2 is FYNNEI. The CDR3 totals 19 residues. Trimming removed 4 bases from V and 6 bases from J; junction bases left unmatched: 13. CDR3 in DNA: TGTGCCAGCAGTGTCCGGAGAGGGACTAGCGGGGGGATTAGCAATGAGCAGTTCTTC. This gives the protein CASSVRRGTSGGISNEQFF.

The CDR3 coding sequence is TGCGCCAGCAGCTTGGGGGCAGACAGCACCGGGGAGCTGTTTTTT. Protein product: CASSLGADSTGELFF. J is TRBJ2-2 and V is TRBV5-1; tentatively, D is TRBD1 (5 bases). Trimming cost V 0 bases and J 4 bases, with 10 bases left between them. The CDR3 is made up of 15 amino acids. Looked up from germline, CDR1 is SGHRS and CDR2 is YFSETQ.